What follows are 25 T cell receptor beta chains derived from one specimen sequenced in a study of blood T cell repertoires in COVID-19. Clones were read by immunoSEQ multiplex PCR, and TCRdb kept only the in-frame ones, dropping some. Among about 250,000 clones listed, more than 75% were seen once. Sequenced sample: PBMCs or T cells enriched from blood (not recorded which). The receptors stem from a middle-aged man who had recovered from COVID-19.

V usage is TRBV9 and J usage is TRBJ2-3, with 7 nucleotides matching TRBD2. The CDR3 totals 18 residues. Per the germline V gene, CDR1 is SGDLS and CDR2 is YYNGEE. V dropped 4 bases and J dropped 0; count of bases not matched to a gene: 14. The CDR3 spells CASSPLAEILASTDTQYF. The DNA for the CDR3 is TGTGCCAGCAGCCCCCTAGCGGAGATACTAGCTAGCACAGATACGCAGTATTTT.

V usage is TRBV18 and J usage is TRBJ1-2, with TRBD1 matching 9 bases. This CDR3 has 16 residues. Trimming took 5 bases from V and 8 from J; bases not matched to a gene: 15. In germline, CDR1 is KGHSH, CDR2 LQKENI. The CDR3 is CASSTLTKTGGGGYTF. The CDR3 DNA follows: TGTGCCAGCTCAACCCTTACGAAGACAGGGGGTGGAGGCTACACCTTC.

This clone came up once. The V gene is TRBV27, the J gene TRBJ2-1; D not certain. The germline V gene encodes CDR1 MNHEY and CDR2 SMNVEV (reference sequence). This CDR3 comprises 15 residues. The V end lost 3 bases, the J end lost 6 bases, and 15 bases lay between the germline ends. CDR3 sequence: CASSFGSVGGNEQFF. CDR3 DNA sequence: TGTGCCAGCAGTTTCGGGTCGGTCGGTGGCAATGAGCAGTTCTTC.

J is TRBJ1-2 and V is TRBV7-2; the D is unclear. This CDR3 is 15 amino acids long. Germline CDR1 reads SGHTA; CDR2 reads FQGNSA. Trimming removed 3 bases from V and 4 bases from J, with 15 bases in between. The CDR3 DNA reads TGTGCCAGCAGCTTCCCCTTCAGGCCCCTCTATGGCTACACCTTC. Amino acid sequence: CASSFPFRPLYGYTF. The full variable domain, with the rest looked up from reference TRBV7-2 and TRBJ1-2, is GAGVSQSPSNKVTEKGKDVELRCDPISGHTALYWYRQSLGQGLEFLIYFQGNSAPDKSGLPSDRFSAERTGGSVSTLTIQRTQQEDSAVYLCASSFPFRPLYGYTFGSGTRLTVV.

The count of this clone is one. V and J are TRBV28 and TRBJ2-1; 11 bases match TRBD1. Looked up from germline, CDR1 is MDHEN and CDR2 is SYDVKM. Trimming cost V 6 bases and J 6 bases; bases outside gene matches: 4. The CDR3 runs to 14 residues. CDR3 in amino acids: CASSTGTGGNEQFF. The CDR3 DNA reads as TGTGCCAGCAGCACCGGGACAGGGGGCAATGAGCAGTTCTTC.

The V call is TRBV4-2, the J call TRBJ1-5, with no clear D. Trimming stripped 8 bases from V and 0 bases from J, with 17 bases between. From germline, CDR1 is LGHNA and CDR2 YNFKEQ. The CDR3 consists of 16 residues. CDR3 region: CASSSYRRGSNQPQHF. CDR3 bases: TGTGCCAGCTCAAGTTACAGACGGGGTAGCAATCAGCCCCAGCATTTT.

This chain links TRBV5-1 with TRBJ2-7; D not resolved. Germline loops: CDR1 SGHRS, CDR2 YFSETQ. The CDR3 has 13 residues. Between the trimmed V and J ends, which lost 3 bases and 0 bases, there was a span of 7 bases. CDR3 residues: CASSSRSSYEQYF. CDR3 in DNA: TGCGCCAGCAGCTCCCGGAGCTCCTACGAGCAGTACTTC.

The CDR3 sequence is CASSLGTSGLYNEQFF. The CDR3 coding sequence is TGCGCCAGCAGCTTGGGGACTAGCGGCCTATACAATGAGCAGTTCTTC. The J gene is TRBJ2-1, the V gene TRBV5-1, with 10 bases matching TRBD2. CDR3 length: 16 amino acids. V shed 0 bases, J shed 4 bases, and the junction held 4 bases outside the gene matches. CDR1 and CDR2 (germline): SGHRS, YFSETQ.

This chain joins TRBV19 and TRBJ2-7; maybe TRBD1 (6 bases). The CDR3 extends over 15 amino acids. CDR1 LNHDA and CDR2 SQIVND come from the germline V gene (reference sequence). The V and J ends lost 6 bases and 0 bases respectively, with 15 bases between them. The CDR3 DNA follows: TGTGCCAGTAGCTTCGACAGGAGGAGCTCCTACGAGCAGTACTTC. The encoded protein is CASSFDRRSSYEQYF.

V usage is TRBV2 and J usage is TRBJ2-2; D might be TRBD1 (6 bases). Trimming took 11 bases from V and 8 from J, leaving 9 bases between them. Per germline, CDR1 SNHLY and CDR2 FYNNEI. The CDR3 sequence is 10 residues long. CDR3 DNA: TGTGCCTGCGGACAGGGGGAGCTGTTTTTT. This gives the protein CACGQGELFF.

The chain recombines TRBV10-3 with TRBJ2-3; 14 bases are a match to TRBD2. Germline lookup yields CDR1 ENHRY and CDR2 SYGVKD. CDR3 size: 16 residues. Losses at the gene ends were 7 bases for V and 6 bases for J; bases not matched to a gene: 9. The chain's CDR3 is CAINMGLAGVTDTQYF. The DNA for the CDR3 is TGTGCCATCAACATGGGACTAGCGGGAGTCACGGATACGCAGTATTTT.

V gene TRBV2 combines with J gene TRBJ1-4; 11 bases are a match to TRBD1. CDR3 length: 14 residues. J gave up 8 bases and V 8 bases, and 7 bases lay outside the gene matches. From germline, CDR1 is SNHLY and CDR2 FYNNEI. Written as DNA, the CDR3 is TGTGCCAGCGTTGGACAGGGGGCACGAGAAAAACTGTTTTTT. Translation: CASVGQGAREKLFF.

V usage is TRBV4-1 and J usage is TRBJ2-4; 11 bases agree with TRBD2. CDR1 is MGHRA, CDR2 YSYEKL, per germline. With 8 bases clipped from V and 3 bases from J, the junction kept 6 bases outside the gene matches. CDR3 length: 15 residues. CDR3: CASAVLAGGKNIQYF. The CDR3 coding sequence is TGCGCCAGCGCTGTCCTAGCGGGAGGCAAAAACATTCAGTACTTC.

This clone was detected many times. This sample includes further DNA sequences coding for the same CDR3. Here the CDR3 DNA reads TGTGCCAGCAGCTTAGGTACAGGGTCCTACAATGAGCAGTTCTTC. Translated, it gives CASSLGTGSYNEQFF. The chain uses TRBV7-9 and TRBJ2-1; D is possibly TRBD1 (6 bases). The CDR3 length is 15 residues. The V gene lost 1 base and the J gene lost 1 base, with 8 bases spanning the gap. Germline CDR1 SEHNR, CDR2 FQNEAQ (reference sequence). Filled out from reference TRBV7-9 and TRBJ2-1, the complete variable domain reads DTGVSQNPRHKITKRGQNVTFRCDPISEHNRLYWYRQTLGQGPEFLTYFQNEAQLEKSRLLSDRFSAERPKGSFSTLEIQRTEQGDSAMYLCASSLGTGSYNEQFFGPGTRLTVL.

The V gene is TRBV7-9, the J gene TRBJ2-5; 8 bases map to TRBD1. With V trimmed by 6 bases and J by 7 bases, 7 bases remained unmatched. CDR3 length equals 13 residues. Germline CDR1 reads SEHNR; CDR2 reads FQNEAQ (reference sequence). CDR3: CASSLGTGGTQYF. Written as DNA, the CDR3 is TGTGCCAGCAGTCTCGGGACAGGAGGGACCCAGTACTTC.

This clone has a handful of counts. V is TRBV11-1 and J is TRBJ2-7; 10 nucleotides align to TRBD2. V was pared by 7 bases and J by 4 bases, with 13 bases of the junction left unmatched. The CDR3 covers 16 residues. CDR1 and CDR2 from the germline V gene are SGHAT and FQDESV (reference sequence). The CDR3 sequence is CASTEGASGRGYEQYF. The CDR3 nucleotides are TGTGCCAGCACCGAAGGGGCTAGCGGGAGAGGGTACGAGCAGTACTTC.

This clone showed up just once. This chain joins TRBV1 and TRBJ2-1; the table's D call, TRBD1, was not checked against the DNA. TRBV1 counts as a pseudogene. The CDR3 is 15 amino acids. CDR3 in amino acids: CTSSLIGDTHNEQFF. Written as DNA, the CDR3 is TGCACCAGCAGCCTTATCGGGGACACCCACAATGAGCAGTTCTTC.

This rearrangement joins TRBV10-3 to TRBJ1-2; TRBD1 aligns across 8 bases. The CDR3 loop spans 14 amino acids. Germline V CDR1 and CDR2: ENHRY, SYGVKD. J lost 5 bases, V lost 6 bases, and 8 bases had no gene match. DNA for the CDR3: TGTGCCATCAGGTCACAGGGGGTCCTTTATGGCTACACCTTC. Protein sequence: CAIRSQGVLYGYTF.

This clone was seen repeatedly, ten times or more. The chain uses TRBV9 and TRBJ2-7, with D maybe TRBD2 (6 bases). CDR1 and CDR2 (germline): SGDLS, YYNGEE. The CDR3 contains 15 residues. The ends were cut back, 1 base at V and 3 bases at J, with 14 bases in the middle. The CDR3 DNA follows: TGTGCCAGCAGCGTAAGTTGGGGGGTTAGCTACGAGCAGTACTTC. Its translation: CASSVSWGVSYEQYF.

This chain uses TRBV19 with TRBJ1-5; the match to TRBD1 covers 10 bases. From germline, CDR1 is LNHDA and CDR2 SQIVND (reference sequence). V lost 8 bases and J lost 8; bases outside the gene matches: 9. The CDR3 has 14 residues. The CDR3 region has the DNA TGTGCCAGTCGACGGACAGGGGGAAGGGAGCCCCAGCATTTT. It yields the protein CASRRTGGREPQHF.

V gene TRBV27 combines with J gene TRBJ2-2, with D possibly matching TRBD2 (5 bases). Trimming cost V 5 bases and J 2 bases, with 15 bases left between them. Germline CDR1 reads MNHEY; CDR2 reads SMNVEV (reference sequence). The CDR3 is 16 amino acids. In DNA form, the CDR3 reads TGTGCCAGCAGTCAGTGGGAGTCGATAAACACCGGGGAGCTGTTTTTT. Amino acids: CASSQWESINTGELFF.

This chain uses TRBV4-1 with TRBJ2-4; TRBD2 is a possible D gene (6 bases). Germline CDR1 MGHRA, CDR2 YSYEKL. Trimming pared 2 bases from V and 4 bases from J, leaving 12 bases between. The CDR3 spans 15 residues. CDR3 loop: CASSQPGGKKNIQYF. The CDR3, as DNA: TGCGCCAGCAGCCAACCCGGGGGAAAGAAAAACATTCAGTACTTC.

Comments on this clone: Different DNA sequences within this sample yield the same CDR3. For the CDR3, the DNA is TGCAGCGTTGAAGGATCAGGGTCCTACGAGCAGTACTTC. Amino acids: CSVEGSGSYEQYF. The gene calls are TRBV29-1 and TRBJ2-7, with a weak D call TRBD1 (5 bases). The CDR3 spans 13 residues. From germline, CDR1 is SQVTM and CDR2 ANQGSEA. The ends were cut back, 1 base at V and 1 base at J, with 8 bases in the middle.

This chain connects TRBV15 to TRBJ2-1; no clear D gene. The CDR3 has 14 amino acids. Deletions cut 0 bases from V and 7 bases from J, with 10 bases between. CDR1 and CDR2 from the germline V gene are LNHNV and YYDKDF (reference sequence). CDR3 in DNA: TGTGCCACCAGCAGAGATCGGTTCGGGAATGAGCAGTTCTTC. Its translation: CATSRDRFGNEQFF.

The CDR3 region is CASSSQGAATYEQYF. CDR3 nucleotide sequence: TGCGCCAGCAGCTCTCAGGGGGCGGCTACCTACGAGCAGTACTTC. This sequence joins TRBV5-1 and TRBJ2-7; 8 nucleotides match TRBD1. CDR1 and CDR2 from the germline V gene are SGHRS and YFSETQ. The CDR3 contains 15 residues. V lost 3 bases, J lost 2 bases, and 7 bases stayed unmatched.